This entry is about one TCR beta chain. The data originate from a study of control samples from healthy donors and cancer patients. Data came from immunoSEQ multiplex PCR; TCRdb stores just in-frame clones and leaves some out. The sample contains about 75,000 clones, around 94% of which appear only once. CDR1 SNHLY and CDR2 FYNNEI come from the germline V gene. The CDR3 spans 12 residues. Trimming left V 8 bases short and J 4 bases short, with 11 bases between. This receptor was taken from a woman aged 40 to 55 in good health. The V call is TRBV2, the J call TRBJ1-2; D unresolved. Sequenced sample: blood. CDR3 nucleotide sequence: TGTGCCAGCGGCCGGGGTGGCTATGGCTACACCTTC. Residues: CASGRGGYGYTF.